The T cell receptor (beta chain) under discussion was sequenced for a study of a mutant IDH1 vaccine in newly diagnosed glioma. On the study more broadly: Treated patients, averaging 40.4 years, were 62.5% male and around 40% female. Before enrollment, patients got radiotherapy alone, temozolomide alone, or mostly the combination.

TCRdb's copy holds only in-frame clones and misses some; the assay was immunoSEQ multiplex PCR. This sample has over 30,000 clones; over 60% occur once, and the top ten carry 9%. The time point here: baseline, week 1 (first vaccination visit). Indicated treatment: pre-vaccination baseline after standard-of-care therapy. V shed 6 bases and J 8 bases; nucleotides not matched to a gene: 7. The germline V gene has CDR1 MDHEN and CDR2 SYDVKM. CDR3 length equals 15 residues. The gene calls are TRBV28 and TRBJ2-1; 13 bases are shared with TRBD2. The sequencing here drew on peripheral blood mononuclear cells (PBMCs), taken from a glioma patient treated with radiotherapy, temozolomide or both. This TCR came from a middle-aged man with glioma. Some clones in this sample may be carry-over from other donors' samples. CDR3 region: CASSLRLAGGHEQFF. The CDR3 region has the DNA TGTGCCAGCAGCCTAAGACTAGCGGGAGGCCATGAGCAGTTCTTC. Based on the CDR3 plus reference TRBV28 and TRBJ2-1, the full variable domain is DVKVTQSSRYLVKRTGEKVFLECVQDMDHENMFWYRQDPGLGLRLIYFSYDVKMKEKGDIPEGYSVSREKKERFSLILESASTNQTSMYLCASSLRLAGGHEQFFGPGTRLTVL.